This TCR beta chain was retrieved from a study of technical replicates of blood from several donors. Measured with immunoSEQ multiplex PCR; TCRdb has only the in-frame clones, and not every one. In the table there are about 83,000 clones, roughly 96% of which are singletons. The germline V and J ends were trimmed by 0 bases and 1 base, with 7 bases remaining between them. Germline V gene lookup returns CDR1 MGHRA and CDR2 YSYEKL. The CDR3 runs 14 residues. The chain employs TRBV4-1 and TRBJ2-7; D gene unclear. The sample consisted of T cells isolated from PBMCs. The source is a human donor in good health. In nucleotides, the CDR3 is TGCGCCAGCAGCCAAGATCCTTCTTCCTACGAGCAGTACTTC. As protein: CASSQDPSSYEQYF.